Each of the 23 T cell receptor beta chains below was sequenced from the same sample in a study of control samples from healthy donors and cancer patients. Sequenced by immunoSEQ multiplex PCR; TCRdb stores in-frame clones only, minus some. The sample shows about 98,000 clones, around 80% of them seen only once. Sample: blood. The source is a man aged 55-75 years in good health.

The chain links TRBV11-3 to TRBJ2-5, with 7 bases fitting TRBD1. The CDR3 length is 15 residues. J was trimmed by 5 bases and V by 5 bases; bases with no gene match: 11. Germline values: CDR1 SGHNT, CDR2 YENEEA. CDR3 sequence: CASSRGTEERETQYF. The CDR3 DNA reads TGTGCCAGCAGCAGGGGGACAGAGGAAAGGGAGACCCAGTACTTC.

The chain has TRBV4-1 and TRBJ1-2; the D gene is possibly TRBD1 (5 bases). CDR1 and CDR2 from the germline V gene are MGHRA and YSYEKL. Trimming took off 3 bases at V and 8 bases at J, with 16 bases between the two ends. The CDR3 is 14 residues long. CDR3 nucleotides: TGCGCCAGCAGCCAGCCCGGGACGTCTGGGGGCTACACCTTC. Protein sequence: CASSQPGTSGGYTF.

The V gene is TRBV7-8, the J gene TRBJ1-6; no definite D call. This CDR3 has 15 residues. Trimming cost V 6 bases and J 4 bases, with 13 bases left between them. The germline gives CDR1 SGHVS, CDR2 FQNEAQ. CDR3 DNA: TGTGCCAGCAGGCCGGGAATCGAGTATAATTCACCCCTCCACTTT. Its translation: CASRPGIEYNSPLHF.

The sample holds one count of this clone. The V call is TRBV5-4, the J call TRBJ2-3, with D possibly being TRBD2 (6 bases). This CDR3 has 15 residues. Germline-derived CDR1 and CDR2 are SGHNT and YYREEE (reference sequence). Trimming cost V 0 bases and J 2 bases, with 10 bases left between them. The CDR3, as DNA: TGTGCCAGCAGCTTGGTTGGCGGGGTCACAGATACGCAGTATTTT. This gives the protein CASSLVGGVTDTQYF.

V is TRBV24-1 and J is TRBJ2-7; 8 bases agree with TRBD1. The CDR3 consists of 21 residues. J gave up 2 bases and V 11 bases, and 31 bases lay outside the gene matches. CDR1 and CDR2 from the germline V gene are KGHDR and SFDVKD. CDR3 residues: CARGLDRGYELPWEATYEQYF. DNA for the CDR3: TGTGCCAGGGGGCTCGACAGGGGTTACGAGCTTCCTTGGGAGGCTACCTACGAGCAGTACTTC.

This chain links TRBV20-1 with TRBJ2-7; TRBD1 or TRBD2 may be the D gene (7 bases each). The V end lost 3 bases, the J end lost 2 bases, and 17 bases lay between the germline ends. The CDR3 extends over 15 amino acids. Germline CDR1 DFQATT, CDR2 SNEGSKA (reference sequence). CDR3 coding DNA: TGCAGTGCTAGTTATCCGGCAGGGGGGGCCTACGAGCAGTACTTC. Its translation: CSASYPAGGAYEQYF.

This chain connects TRBV6-5 to TRBJ1-2; unclear D gene. The CDR3 runs 11 residues. V was clipped by 8 bases and J by 4 bases, with 8 bases between them. CDR1 is MNHEY and CDR2 is SVGAGI in the germline V gene. The CDR3 sequence: CASVGIYGYTF. Here the CDR3 DNA reads TGTGCCAGCGTGGGGATCTATGGCTACACCTTC.

This clone was recorded once. The CDR3 here is CAWSGTGRTEAFF. CDR3 coding DNA: TGTGCCTGGAGCGGGACAGGGCGCACTGAAGCTTTCTTT. The chain uses TRBV30 and TRBJ1-1; 9 bases fit TRBD1. Germline V gene data show CDR1 as GTSNPN and CDR2 as SVGIG (reference sequence). The CDR3 runs 13 residues. V dropped 3 bases and J dropped 4; count of bases not matched to a gene: 3.

The rearrangement uses TRBV7-9 and TRBJ2-7, with 8 nucleotides matching TRBD1. The CDR3 consists of 14 residues. With V trimmed by 5 bases and J by 5 bases, 8 bases remained unmatched. Germline values: CDR1 SEHNR, CDR2 FQNEAQ (reference sequence). DNA for the CDR3: TGTGCCAGCAGCGGGAGGACAGGGCCCGACGAGCAGTACTTC. Encoded protein: CASSGRTGPDEQYF.

The rearrangement uses TRBV3-1 (or the pseudogene TRBV3-2) and TRBJ1-2; maybe TRBD1 (5 bases). The CDR3 has 17 residues. The V and J ends lost 4 bases and 4 bases respectively, with 22 bases between them. CDR1 and CDR2 from the germline V gene are LGHDT and YNNKEL (reference sequence). As DNA, the CDR3 is TGTGCCAGCAGCCCGAGGGCCAGGGCCTCGGGGAGCTATGGCTACACCTTC. It translates to CASSPRARASGSYGYTF.

This clone was counted a single time. The chain has TRBV28 and TRBJ1-2; 9 positions match TRBD1. Germline V gene lookup returns CDR1 MDHEN and CDR2 SYDVKM. V shed 8 bases, J shed 3 bases, and the junction held 10 bases outside the gene matches. The CDR3 has 15 amino acids. The CDR3 region is CASHPGQGFYYGYTF. For the CDR3, the DNA is TGTGCCAGCCACCCGGGACAGGGTTTTTACTATGGCTACACCTTC.

In its sample, this clone was seen a few times. In the same sample, other DNA sequences code for this CDR3. The chain couples TRBV12-3 or TRBV12-4 to TRBJ1-2; D remains ambiguous. The germline V and J ends were trimmed by 3 bases and 5 bases, with 7 bases remaining between them. CDR3 size: 12 residues. The CDR3 DNA is TGTGCCAGCAGTTTGGGAGAATATGGCTACACCTTC. Translating gives CASSLGEYGYTF.

V usage is TRBV19 and J usage is TRBJ1-3, with TRBD1 matching 7 bases. Germline CDR1 is LNHDA and CDR2 is SQIVND (reference sequence). The CDR3 spans 16 residues. J gave up 1 base and V 4 bases, and 7 bases lay outside the gene matches. CDR3 in amino acids: CASSTRRQGSGNTIYF. CDR3 coding DNA: TGTGCCAGTAGTACCAGGAGACAGGGATCTGGAAACACCATATATTTT.

The V gene is TRBV18, the J gene TRBJ2-4, with TRBD2 as a possible D gene (6 bases). The CDR3 loop spans 15 amino acids. Germline CDR1 is KGHSH and CDR2 is LQKENI. V lost 4 bases, J lost 6 bases, and 16 bases lay in between. CDR3 protein: CASSQEFYGGNIQYF. The CDR3 DNA is TGTGCCAGCTCACAAGAATTTTACGGGGGAAACATTCAGTACTTC.

This clone was counted only a few times. The chain employs TRBV6-6 and TRBJ1-3; tentatively, D is TRBD1 (6 bases). V was trimmed by 7 bases and J by 3 bases, leaving 19 bases between them. Germline V CDR1 and CDR2: MNHNY, SVGAGI (reference sequence). The CDR3 consists of 16 residues. The CDR3 coding sequence is TGTGCCAGCACCCTTAGAACAGGGCTGAGTGGAAACACCATATATTTT. Its protein is CASTLRTGLSGNTIYF.

V usage is TRBV28 and J usage is TRBJ2-1; 10 bases align to TRBD1. V lost 5 bases, J lost 9 bases, and 7 bases stayed unmatched. This CDR3 comprises 14 residues. Per the germline V gene, CDR1 is MDHEN and CDR2 is SYDVKM. In nucleotides, the CDR3 is TGTGCCAGCAGTCAGACAGGGGGCTTTGGTGAGCAGTTCTTC. The encoded protein is CASSQTGGFGEQFF.

This chain links TRBV28 with TRBJ1-2; 9 bases fit TRBD1. This CDR3 spans 16 amino acids. In germline, CDR1 is MDHEN, CDR2 SYDVKM. The junction had 12 bases not matched to a gene; V was cut back by 6 bases and J by 4 bases. DNA of the CDR3: TGTGCCAGCAGGACCAAAAGGGACAGGGTGGGCTATGGCTACACCTTC. Protein product: CASRTKRDRVGYGYTF.

This clone has just a few counts. J is TRBJ2-5 and V is TRBV9; the D gene is possibly TRBD1 (6 bases). CDR1 is SGDLS, CDR2 YYNGEE, per germline. V was pared by 0 bases and J by 5 bases, with 11 bases between. The CDR3 spans 14 residues. This chain's CDR3 is CASSVGQGSETQYF. CDR3 bases: TGTGCCAGCAGCGTAGGCCAGGGGAGTGAGACCCAGTACTTC.

The V gene is TRBV14, the J gene TRBJ2-5; 7 bases fit TRBD1. The CDR3 is 13 amino acids. Germline lookup yields CDR1 SGHDN and CDR2 FVKESK. V trimming: 3 bases; J trimming: 13 bases; junction bases outside the gene matches: 11. CDR3 sequence reads: CASSQAGGKSRYF. Written as DNA, the CDR3 is TGTGCCAGCAGCCAGGCAGGGGGAAAAAGCAGGTACTTC.

The chain uses TRBV7-2 and TRBJ2-1; 14 bases align to TRBD2. Germline V gene sequence: CDR1 SGHTA, CDR2 FQGNSA. Trimming took 6 bases from V and 5 from J; bases not matched to a gene: 12. This CDR3 contains 18 residues. The CDR3 DNA follows: TGTGCCAGCAGTTATGGGACTAGCGGGAGAATACTGGACAATGAGCAGTTCTTC. Its translation is CASSYGTSGRILDNEQFF.

This rearrangement joins TRBV3-1 (or the pseudogene TRBV3-2) to TRBJ2-4; 7 bases line up with TRBD2. Germline V gives CDR1 LGHDT, CDR2 YNNKEL (reference sequence). The CDR3 consists of 17 residues. With V trimmed by 2 bases and J by 6 bases, 13 bases remained unmatched. The CDR3 loop is CASSQLSGGSRGNIQYF. The DNA for the CDR3 is TGTGCCAGCAGCCAATTAAGCGGCGGGAGTAGAGGAAACATTCAGTACTTC.

The chain has TRBV5-1 and TRBJ2-5; either TRBD1 or TRBD2 may supply D (5 bases each). Trimming pared 3 bases from V and 6 bases from J, leaving 15 bases between. Germline CDR1 SGHRS, CDR2 YFSETQ. The CDR3 covers 14 residues. CDR3 sequence: CASSSSRDVQTQYF. The CDR3 DNA is TGCGCCAGCAGCTCGTCCCGGGACGTGCAGACCCAGTACTTC.

The rearrangement uses TRBV6-5 and TRBJ2-7; TRBD1 matches at 9 bases. Trimming removed 5 bases from V and 6 bases from J; junction bases left unmatched: 11. CDR3 length: 15 residues. Germline CDR1 MNHEY, CDR2 SVGAGI. Here the CDR3 reads CASSKSGTGSVEQYF. For the CDR3, the DNA is TGTGCCAGCAGTAAATCCGGGACAGGGAGTGTCGAGCAGTACTTC.